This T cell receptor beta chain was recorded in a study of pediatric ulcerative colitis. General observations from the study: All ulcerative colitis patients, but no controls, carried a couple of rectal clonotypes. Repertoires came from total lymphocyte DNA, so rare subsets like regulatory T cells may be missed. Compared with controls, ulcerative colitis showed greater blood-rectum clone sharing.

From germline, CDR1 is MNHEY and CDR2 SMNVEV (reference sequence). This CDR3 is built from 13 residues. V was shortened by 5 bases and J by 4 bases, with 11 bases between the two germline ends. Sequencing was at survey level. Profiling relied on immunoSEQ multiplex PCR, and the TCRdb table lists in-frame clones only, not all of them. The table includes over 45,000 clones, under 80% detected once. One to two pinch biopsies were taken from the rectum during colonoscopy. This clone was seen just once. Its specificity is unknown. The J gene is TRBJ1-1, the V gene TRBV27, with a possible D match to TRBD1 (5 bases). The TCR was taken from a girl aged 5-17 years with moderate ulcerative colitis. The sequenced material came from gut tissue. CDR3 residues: CASSLRQGTEAFF. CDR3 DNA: TGTGCCAGCAGTCTCCGGCAGGGCACTGAAGCTTTCTTT.